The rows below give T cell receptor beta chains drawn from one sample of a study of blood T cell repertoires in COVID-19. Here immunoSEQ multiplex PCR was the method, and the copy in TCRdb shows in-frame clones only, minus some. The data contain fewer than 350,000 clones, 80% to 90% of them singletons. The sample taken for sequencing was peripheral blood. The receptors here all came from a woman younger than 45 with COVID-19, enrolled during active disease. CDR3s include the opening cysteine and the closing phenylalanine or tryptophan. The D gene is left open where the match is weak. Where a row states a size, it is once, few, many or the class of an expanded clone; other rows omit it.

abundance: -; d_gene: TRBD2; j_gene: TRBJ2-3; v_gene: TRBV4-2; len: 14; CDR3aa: CASSLAGATDTQYF; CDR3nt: TGTGCCAGCTCTTTAGCGGGGGCCACAGATACGCAGTATTTT
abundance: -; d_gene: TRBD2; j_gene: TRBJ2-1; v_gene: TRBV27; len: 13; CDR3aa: CATFERGYNEQFF; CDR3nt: TGTGCCACTTTCGAGCGGGGGTACAATGAGCAGTTCTTC
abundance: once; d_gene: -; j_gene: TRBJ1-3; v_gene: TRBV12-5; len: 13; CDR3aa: CASAGWGGNTIYF; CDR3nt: TGTGCTAGTGCAGGGTGGGGAGGAAACACCATATATTTT
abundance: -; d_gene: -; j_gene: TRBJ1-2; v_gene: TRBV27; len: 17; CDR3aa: CASSLEANPLGGYGYTF; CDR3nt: TGTGCCAGCAGTTTAGAAGCAAATCCGCTTGGGGGGTATGGCTACACCTTC
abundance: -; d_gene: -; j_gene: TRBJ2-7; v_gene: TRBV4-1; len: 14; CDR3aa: CASSLSGGSNEQYF; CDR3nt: TGCGCCAGCAGCCTTAGCGGAGGAAGTAACGAGCAGTACTTC
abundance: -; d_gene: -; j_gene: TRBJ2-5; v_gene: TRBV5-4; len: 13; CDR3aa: CASSFAGGETQYF; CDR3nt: TGTGCCAGCAGCTTTGCTGGGGGGGAGACCCAGTACTTC
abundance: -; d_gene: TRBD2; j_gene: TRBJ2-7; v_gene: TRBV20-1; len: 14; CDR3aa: CSASKRGAHYEQYF; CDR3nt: TGCAGTGCTAGTAAGCGGGGGGCCCACTACGAGCAGTACTTC
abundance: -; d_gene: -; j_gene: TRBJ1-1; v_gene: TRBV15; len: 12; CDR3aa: CATSRDRSLAFF; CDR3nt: TGTGCCACCAGCAGAGATCGTTCGTTGGCTTTCTTT
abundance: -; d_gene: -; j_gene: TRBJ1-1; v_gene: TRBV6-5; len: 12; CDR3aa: CASDDFRFAAFF; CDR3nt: TGTGCCAGTGACGACTTCCGTTTCGCAGCTTTCTTT
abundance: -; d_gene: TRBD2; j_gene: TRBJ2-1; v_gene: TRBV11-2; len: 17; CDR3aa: CASTSALGLAANNEQFF; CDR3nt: TGTGCCAGCACCTCAGCGCTGGGACTAGCGGCAAACAATGAGCAGTTCTTC
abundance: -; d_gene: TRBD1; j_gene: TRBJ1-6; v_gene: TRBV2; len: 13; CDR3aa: CASRGQTNSPLHF; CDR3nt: TGTGCCAGCAGGGGACAGACTAATTCACCCCTCCACTTT
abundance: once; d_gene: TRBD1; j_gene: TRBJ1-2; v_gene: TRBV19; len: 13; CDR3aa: CASSPRDSGGYTF; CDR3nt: TGTGCCAGTAGCCCCAGGGACAGCGGAGGCTACACCTTC
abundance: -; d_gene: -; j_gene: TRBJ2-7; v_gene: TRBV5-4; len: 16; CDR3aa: CASSQPDRRGPYEQYF; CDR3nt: TGTGCCAGCAGCCAACCCGACAGGCGTGGGCCTTACGAGCAGTACTTC
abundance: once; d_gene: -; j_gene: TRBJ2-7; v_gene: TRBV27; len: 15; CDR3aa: CASSPSDGVSSEQYF; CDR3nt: TGTGCCAGCAGTCCCTCTGACGGGGTCAGTTCCGAGCAGTACTTC
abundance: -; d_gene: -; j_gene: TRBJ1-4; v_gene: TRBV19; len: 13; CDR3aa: CASMFGGNEKLFF; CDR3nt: TGTGCCTCTATGTTCGGGGGTAATGAAAAACTGTTTTTT
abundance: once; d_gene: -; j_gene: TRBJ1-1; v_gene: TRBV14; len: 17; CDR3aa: CASSQDDGRTFDTEAFF; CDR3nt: TGTGCCAGCAGCCAAGACGACGGCAGGACTTTTGACACTGAAGCTTTCTTT
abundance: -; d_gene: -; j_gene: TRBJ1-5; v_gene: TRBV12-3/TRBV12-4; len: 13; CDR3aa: CASSLAPGEPQHF; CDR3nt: TGTGCCAGCAGTTTAGCCCCGGGTGAGCCCCAGCATTTT
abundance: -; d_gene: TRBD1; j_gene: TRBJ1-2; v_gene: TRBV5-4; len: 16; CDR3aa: CASSTDRGGLYYGYTF; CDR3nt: TGTGCCAGCAGCACAGACAGGGGAGGACTTTACTATGGCTACACCTTC
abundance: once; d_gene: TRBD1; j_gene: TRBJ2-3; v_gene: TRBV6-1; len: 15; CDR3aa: CASNEGDRATDTQYF; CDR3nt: TGTGCCAGCAATGAAGGGGACAGGGCCACAGATACGCAGTATTTT
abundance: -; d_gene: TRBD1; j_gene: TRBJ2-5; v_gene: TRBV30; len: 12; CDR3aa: CACQGGSETQYF; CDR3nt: TGTGCCTGTCAAGGGGGCTCGGAGACCCAGTACTTC
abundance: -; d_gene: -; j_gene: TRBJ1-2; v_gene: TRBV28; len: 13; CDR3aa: CASSLQSLLGYTF; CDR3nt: TGTGCCAGCAGTCTACAGAGTTTGCTGGGCTACACCTTC
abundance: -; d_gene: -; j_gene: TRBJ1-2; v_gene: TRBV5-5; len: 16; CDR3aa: CASSLMSWTDNYGYTF; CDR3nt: TGTGCCAGCAGTTTGATGAGTTGGACAGATAACTATGGCTACACCTTC
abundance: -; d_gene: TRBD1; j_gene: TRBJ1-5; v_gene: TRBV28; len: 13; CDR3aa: CASRQGGNQPQHF; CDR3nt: TGTGCCAGCCGACAGGGTGGAAATCAGCCCCAGCATTTT
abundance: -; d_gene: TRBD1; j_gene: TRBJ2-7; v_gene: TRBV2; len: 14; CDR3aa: CASSELGQGYEQYF; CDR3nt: TGTGCCAGCAGTGAATTGGGACAGGGCTACGAGCAGTACTTC
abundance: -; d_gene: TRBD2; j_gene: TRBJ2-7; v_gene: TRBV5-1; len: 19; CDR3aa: CASSLWPGLAGDSSYEQYF; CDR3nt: TGCGCCAGCAGCTTGTGGCCGGGACTAGCGGGGGACAGCTCCTACGAGCAGTACTTC
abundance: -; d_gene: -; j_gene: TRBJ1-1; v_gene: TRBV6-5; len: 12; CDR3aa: CASKVGGLSAFF; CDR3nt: TGTGCCAGCAAAGTGGGGGGACTCTCGGCTTTCTTT
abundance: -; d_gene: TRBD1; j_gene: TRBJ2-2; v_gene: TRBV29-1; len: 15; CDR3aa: CSVEDQGQGTGELFF; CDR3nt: TGCAGCGTTGAAGATCAGGGACAGGGCACCGGGGAGCTGTTTTTT
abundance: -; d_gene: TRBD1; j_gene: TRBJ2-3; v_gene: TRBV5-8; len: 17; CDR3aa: CASSWGQTAWGTDTQYF; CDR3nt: TGTGCCAGCAGCTGGGGACAGACCGCTTGGGGCACAGATACGCAGTATTTT
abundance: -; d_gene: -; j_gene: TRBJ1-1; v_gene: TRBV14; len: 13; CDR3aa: CASSQLGATEAFF; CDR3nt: TGTGCCAGCAGCCAACTGGGGGCAACTGAAGCTTTCTTT
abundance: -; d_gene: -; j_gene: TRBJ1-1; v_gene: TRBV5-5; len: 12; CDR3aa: CASSPDRRGAFF; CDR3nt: TGTGCCAGCAGCCCTGATCGGAGGGGCGCTTTCTTT
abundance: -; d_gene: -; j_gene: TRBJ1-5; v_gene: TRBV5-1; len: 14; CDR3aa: CASSLGEGNQPQHF; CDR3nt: TGCGCCAGCAGCTTGGGGGAGGGCAATCAGCCCCAGCATTTT
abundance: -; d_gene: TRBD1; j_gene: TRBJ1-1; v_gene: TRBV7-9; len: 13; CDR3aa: CASSRTGESGAFF; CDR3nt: TGTGCCAGCAGCAGGACAGGGGAAAGTGGGGCTTTCTTT
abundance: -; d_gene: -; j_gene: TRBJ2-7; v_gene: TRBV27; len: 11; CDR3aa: CASSDTYEQYF; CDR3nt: TGTGCCAGCTCCGACACCTACGAGCAGTACTTC
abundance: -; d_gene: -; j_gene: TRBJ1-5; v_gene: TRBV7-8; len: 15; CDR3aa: CASSLVAGSNQPQHF; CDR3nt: TGTGCCAGCAGCTTAGTGGCAGGGAGCAATCAGCCCCAGCATTTT
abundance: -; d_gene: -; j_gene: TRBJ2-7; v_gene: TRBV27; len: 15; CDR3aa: CASSWGFDSSYEQYF; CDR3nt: TGTGCCAGCAGTTGGGGTTTCGACAGCTCCTACGAGCAGTACTTC
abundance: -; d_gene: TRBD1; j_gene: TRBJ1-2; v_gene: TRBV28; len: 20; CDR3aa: CASSLVVIFGSGGGRGGYTF; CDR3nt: TGTGCCAGCAGTTTAGTGGTCATTTTCGGGTCAGGGGGTGGCCGGGGAGGCTACACCTTC
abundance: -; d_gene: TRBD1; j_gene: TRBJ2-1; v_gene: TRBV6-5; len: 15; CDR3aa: CASNRDRSSYNEQFF; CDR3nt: TGTGCCAGCAATCGGGACAGGTCTTCCTACAATGAGCAGTTCTTC
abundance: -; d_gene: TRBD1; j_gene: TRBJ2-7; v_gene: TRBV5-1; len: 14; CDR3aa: CASSSGQGSYEQYF; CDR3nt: TGCGCCAGCAGCTCGGGACAGGGGAGCTACGAGCAGTACTTC
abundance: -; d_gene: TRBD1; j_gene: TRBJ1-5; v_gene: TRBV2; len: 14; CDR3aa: CASSIRDRGQPQHF; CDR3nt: TGTGCCAGCAGTATACGGGACAGGGGACAGCCCCAGCATTTT
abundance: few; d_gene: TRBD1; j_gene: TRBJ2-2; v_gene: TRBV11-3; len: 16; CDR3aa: CASSPRTGGSPGELFF; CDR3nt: TGTGCCAGCAGCCCTCGGACAGGGGGCTCTCCCGGGGAGCTGTTTTTT
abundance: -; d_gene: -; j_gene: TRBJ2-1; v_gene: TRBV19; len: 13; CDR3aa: CASSGDFYNEQFF; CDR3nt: TGTGCCAGTAGTGGGGACTTTTACAATGAGCAGTTCTTC
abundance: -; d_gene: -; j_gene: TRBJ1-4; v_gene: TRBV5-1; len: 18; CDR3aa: CASRPGNSFLATNEKLFF; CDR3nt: TGCGCCAGCAGACCAGGGAACAGCTTCTTAGCAACTAATGAAAAACTGTTTTTT
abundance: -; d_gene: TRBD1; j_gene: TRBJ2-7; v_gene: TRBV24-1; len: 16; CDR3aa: CATSDYTGQLSYEQYF; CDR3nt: TGTGCCACCAGTGACTACACGGGACAGTTGTCCTACGAGCAGTACTTC
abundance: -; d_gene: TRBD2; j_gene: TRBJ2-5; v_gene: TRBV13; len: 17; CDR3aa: CASSLRGAGGLQETQYF; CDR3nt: TGTGCCAGCAGCTTAAGGGGAGCGGGGGGCCTCCAAGAGACCCAGTACTTC
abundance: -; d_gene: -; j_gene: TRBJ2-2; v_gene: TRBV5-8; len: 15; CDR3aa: CASSLARGNTGELFF; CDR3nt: TGTGCCAGCAGCTTGGCCAGGGGGAACACCGGGGAGCTGTTTTTT
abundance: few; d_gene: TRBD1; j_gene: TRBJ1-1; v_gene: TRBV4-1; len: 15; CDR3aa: CASSPSRDRATEAFF; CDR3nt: TGCGCCAGCAGCCCGTCCCGGGACAGAGCCACTGAAGCTTTCTTT
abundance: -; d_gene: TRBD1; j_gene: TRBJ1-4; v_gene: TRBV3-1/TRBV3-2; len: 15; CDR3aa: CASSQEGTGGEKLFF; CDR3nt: TGTGCCAGCAGCCAAGAGGGGACAGGTGGTGAAAAACTGTTTTTT